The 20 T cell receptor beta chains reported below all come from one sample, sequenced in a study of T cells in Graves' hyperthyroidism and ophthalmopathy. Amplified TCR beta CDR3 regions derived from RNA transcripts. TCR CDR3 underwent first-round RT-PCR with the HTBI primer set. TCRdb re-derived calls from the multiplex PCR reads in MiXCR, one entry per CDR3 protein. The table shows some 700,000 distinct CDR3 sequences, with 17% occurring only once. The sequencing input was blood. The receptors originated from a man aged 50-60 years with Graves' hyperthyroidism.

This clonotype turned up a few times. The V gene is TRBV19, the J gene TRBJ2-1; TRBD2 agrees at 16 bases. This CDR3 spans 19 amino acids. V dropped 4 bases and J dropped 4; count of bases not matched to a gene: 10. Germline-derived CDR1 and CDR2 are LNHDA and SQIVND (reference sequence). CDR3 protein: CASSTLGTSGRGGYNEQFF. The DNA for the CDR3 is TGTGCCAGTAGTACCCTTGGGACTAGCGGGAGGGGAGGGTACAATGAGCAGTTCTTC.

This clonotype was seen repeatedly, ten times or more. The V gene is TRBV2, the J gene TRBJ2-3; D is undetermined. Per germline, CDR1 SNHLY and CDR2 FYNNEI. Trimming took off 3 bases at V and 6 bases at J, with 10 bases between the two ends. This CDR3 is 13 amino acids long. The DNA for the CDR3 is TGTGCCAGCAGTGATGGCCGCTGGGATACGCAGTATTTT. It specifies CASSDGRWDTQYF.

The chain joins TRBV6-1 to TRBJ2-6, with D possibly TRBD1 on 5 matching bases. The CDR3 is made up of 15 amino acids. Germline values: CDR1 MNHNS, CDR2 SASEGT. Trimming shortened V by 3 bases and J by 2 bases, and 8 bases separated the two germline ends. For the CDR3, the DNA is TGTGCCAGCAGTGACATAGGGGCTGGGGCCAACGTCCTGACTTTC. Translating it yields CASSDIGAGANVLTF.

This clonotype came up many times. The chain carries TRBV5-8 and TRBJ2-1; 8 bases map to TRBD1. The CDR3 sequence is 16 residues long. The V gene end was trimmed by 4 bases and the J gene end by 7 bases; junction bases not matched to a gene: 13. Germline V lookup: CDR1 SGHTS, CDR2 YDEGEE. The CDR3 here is CASSVRDRTSRNEQFF. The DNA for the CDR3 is TGTGCCAGCAGCGTCCGGGACAGGACCTCTCGGAATGAGCAGTTCTTC.

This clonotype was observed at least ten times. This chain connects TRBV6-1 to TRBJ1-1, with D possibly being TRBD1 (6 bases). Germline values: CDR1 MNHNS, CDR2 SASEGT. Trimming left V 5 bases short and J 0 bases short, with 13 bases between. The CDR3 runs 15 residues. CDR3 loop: CASSFTGSMNTEAFF. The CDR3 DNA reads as TGTGCCAGCAGTTTTACAGGGTCCATGAACACTGAAGCTTTCTTT.

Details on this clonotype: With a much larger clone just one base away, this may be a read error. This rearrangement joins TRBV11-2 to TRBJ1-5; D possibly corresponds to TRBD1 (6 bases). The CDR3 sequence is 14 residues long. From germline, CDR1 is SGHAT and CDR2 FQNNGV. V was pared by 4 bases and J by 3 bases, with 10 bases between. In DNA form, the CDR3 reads TGTGCCAGCAGCTCGGGGGCTGACAATCAGCCCCAGCATTTT. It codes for CASSSGADNQPQHF. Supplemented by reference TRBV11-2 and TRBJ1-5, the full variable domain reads EAGVAQSPRYKIIEKRQSVAFWCNPISGHATLYWYQQILGQGPKLLIQFQNNGVVDDSQLPKDRFSAERLKGVDSTLKIQPAKLEDSAVYLCASSSGADNQPQHFGDGTRLSIL.

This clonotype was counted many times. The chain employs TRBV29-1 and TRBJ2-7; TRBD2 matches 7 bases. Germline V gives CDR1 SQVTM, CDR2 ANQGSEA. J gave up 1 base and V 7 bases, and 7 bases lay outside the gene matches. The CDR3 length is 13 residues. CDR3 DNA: TGCAGCGAGCCGGGGGGACCTTCCTACGAGCAGTACTTC. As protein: CSEPGGPSYEQYF.

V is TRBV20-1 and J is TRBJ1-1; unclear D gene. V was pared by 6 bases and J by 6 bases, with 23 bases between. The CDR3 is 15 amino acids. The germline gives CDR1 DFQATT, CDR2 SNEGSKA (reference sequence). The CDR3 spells CSAKPGSVPGAEAFF. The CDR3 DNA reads TGCAGTGCGAAACCGGGCTCAGTCCCGGGAGCTGAAGCTTTCTTT.

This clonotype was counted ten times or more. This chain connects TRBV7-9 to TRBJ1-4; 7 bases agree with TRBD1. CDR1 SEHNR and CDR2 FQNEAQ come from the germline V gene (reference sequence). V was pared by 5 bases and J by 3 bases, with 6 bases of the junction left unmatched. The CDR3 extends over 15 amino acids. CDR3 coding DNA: TGTGCCAGCAGCCTCCCTGACAGGGCTAATGAAAAACTGTTTTTT. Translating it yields CASSLPDRANEKLFF.

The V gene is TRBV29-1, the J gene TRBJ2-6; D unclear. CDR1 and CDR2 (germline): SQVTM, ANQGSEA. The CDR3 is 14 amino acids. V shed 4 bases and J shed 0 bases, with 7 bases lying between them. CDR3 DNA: TGCAGCGTTGTAGTCAGCTCTGGGGCCAACGTCCTGACTTTC. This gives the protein CSVVVSSGANVLTF.

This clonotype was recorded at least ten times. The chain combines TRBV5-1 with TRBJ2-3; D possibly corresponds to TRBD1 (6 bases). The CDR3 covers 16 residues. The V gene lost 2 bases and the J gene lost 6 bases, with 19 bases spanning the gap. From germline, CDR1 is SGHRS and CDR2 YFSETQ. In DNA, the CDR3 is TGCGCCAGCAGCTTCTCCGGGACATCACAAAGGGATACGCAGTATTTT. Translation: CASSFSGTSQRDTQYF.

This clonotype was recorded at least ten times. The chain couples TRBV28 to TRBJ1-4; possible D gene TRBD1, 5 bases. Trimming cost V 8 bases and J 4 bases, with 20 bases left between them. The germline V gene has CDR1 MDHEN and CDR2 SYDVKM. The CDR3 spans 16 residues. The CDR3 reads CASFNPKGHYNEKLFF. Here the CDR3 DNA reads TGTGCCAGCTTTAACCCTAAGGGGCACTATAATGAAAAACTGTTTTTT.

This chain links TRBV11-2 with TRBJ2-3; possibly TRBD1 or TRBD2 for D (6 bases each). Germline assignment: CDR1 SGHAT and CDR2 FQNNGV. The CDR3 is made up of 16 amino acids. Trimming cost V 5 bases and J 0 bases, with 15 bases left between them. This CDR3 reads CASSQDRGHSTDTQYF. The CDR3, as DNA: TGTGCCAGCAGCCAAGATCGGGGGCATAGCACAGATACGCAGTATTTT. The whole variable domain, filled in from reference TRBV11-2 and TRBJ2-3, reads EAGVAQSPRYKIIEKRQSVAFWCNPISGHATLYWYQQILGQGPKLLIQFQNNGVVDDSQLPKDRFSAERLKGVDSTLKIQPAKLEDSAVYLCASSQDRGHSTDTQYFGPGTRLTVL.

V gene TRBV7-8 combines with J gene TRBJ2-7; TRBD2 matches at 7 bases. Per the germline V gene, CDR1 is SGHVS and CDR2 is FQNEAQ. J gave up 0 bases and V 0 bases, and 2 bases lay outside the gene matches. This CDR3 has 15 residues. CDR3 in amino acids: CASSLAAGFSYEQYF. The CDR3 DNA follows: TGTGCCAGCAGCTTAGCAGCGGGATTCTCCTACGAGCAGTACTTC.

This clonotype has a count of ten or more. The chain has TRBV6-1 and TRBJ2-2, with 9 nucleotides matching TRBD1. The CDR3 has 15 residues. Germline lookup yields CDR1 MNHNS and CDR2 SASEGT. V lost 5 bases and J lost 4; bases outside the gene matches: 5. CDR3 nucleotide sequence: TGTGCCAGCAGTCACCGGGACAGGGCCACCGGGGAGCTGTTTTTT. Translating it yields CASSHRDRATGELFF.

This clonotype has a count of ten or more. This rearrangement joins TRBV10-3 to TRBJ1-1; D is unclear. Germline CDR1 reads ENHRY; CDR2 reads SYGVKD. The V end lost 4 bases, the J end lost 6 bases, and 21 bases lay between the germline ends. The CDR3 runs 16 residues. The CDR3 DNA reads TGTGCCATCAGTGGCGGTATGGAGGGAAGGTCGGCTGAAGCTTTCTTT. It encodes CAISGGMEGRSAEAFF.

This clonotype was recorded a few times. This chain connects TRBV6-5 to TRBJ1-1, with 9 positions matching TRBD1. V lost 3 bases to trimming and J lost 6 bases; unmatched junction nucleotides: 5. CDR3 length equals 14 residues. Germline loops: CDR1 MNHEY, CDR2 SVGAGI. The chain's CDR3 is CASSYGTGIAEAFF. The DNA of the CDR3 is TGTGCCAGCAGTTATGGGACAGGGATCGCTGAAGCTTTCTTT.

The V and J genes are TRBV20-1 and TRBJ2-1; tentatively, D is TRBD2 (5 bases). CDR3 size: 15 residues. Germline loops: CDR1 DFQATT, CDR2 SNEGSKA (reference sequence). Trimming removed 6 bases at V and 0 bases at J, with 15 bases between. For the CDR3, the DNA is TGCAGTGCCAAAATGAGCGGAAGCTCCTACAATGAGCAGTTCTTC. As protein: CSAKMSGSSYNEQFF.

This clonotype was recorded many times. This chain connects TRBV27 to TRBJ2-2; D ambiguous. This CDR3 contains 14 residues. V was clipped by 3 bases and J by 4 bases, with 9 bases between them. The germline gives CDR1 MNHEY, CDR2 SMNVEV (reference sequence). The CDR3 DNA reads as TGTGCCAGCAGTTTCCAGGCTAGCACCGGGGAGCTGTTTTTT. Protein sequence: CASSFQASTGELFF.

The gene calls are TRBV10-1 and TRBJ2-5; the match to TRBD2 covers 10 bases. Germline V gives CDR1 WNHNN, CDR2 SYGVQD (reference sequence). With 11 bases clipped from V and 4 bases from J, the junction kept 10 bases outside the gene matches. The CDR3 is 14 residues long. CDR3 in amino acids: CAWQPSGSGETQYF. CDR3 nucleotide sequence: TGCGCCTGGCAGCCTAGCGGGAGTGGAGAGACCCAGTACTTC.